Reported below is one T cell receptor (beta chain). What it recognizes is unknown. The data derive from a study of response to subunit inactivated influenza vaccine. Study findings and constraints: Authors suggested that a seasonal influenza vaccination recruits few new T cells each time.

Each CDR3 protein gets one entry after TCRdb re-called the RT-PCR reads with MiXCR. The profile shows hundreds of thousands of distinct CDR3 sequences, less than 20% of them singletons. V lost 1 base to trimming and J lost 5 bases, with 9 bases between them. This CDR3 is 14 amino acids long. CDR1 is LNHDA and CDR2 is SQIVND in the germline V gene (reference sequence). The sequence derives from a man aged 50-60 years who received an inactivated influenza vaccine. This chain links TRBV19 with TRBJ1-5; no definite D call. Specimen: PBMCs from blood, collected about 5 days after vaccination. CDR3 in DNA: TGTGCCAGTAGTATAGGAACACGGGATCAGCCCCAGCATTTT. This codes for CASSIGTRDQPQHF.